A selection of T cell receptor beta chains follows, all from one sample in a study of blood T cell repertoires in COVID-19. TCRdb's copy holds only in-frame clones and misses some; the assay was immunoSEQ multiplex PCR. The sample records about 110,000 clones, 80% to 85% being singletons. Sequenced material: peripheral blood. The source of these receptors is a man aged 70 or older with acute or convalescent COVID-19. Both conserved end residues are part of each CDR3. Each record gives: clone size, V gene, D gene, J gene, CDR3 protein, CDR3 DNA. The D gene is left open where the match is weak. Not all rows give a size; the values are once, few, many and, for expanded clones, a class.

clone_size: few
v_call: TRBV2
d_call: .
j_call: TRBJ2-7
cdr3_aa: CASNPQGGAYEQYF
cdr3_nt: TGTGCCAGCAATCCACAGGGAGGGGCCTACGAGCAGTACTTC

clone_size: .
v_call: TRBV21-1
d_call: .
j_call: TRBJ1-2
cdr3_aa: CASSSRVRGARVLGYTF
cdr3_nt: TGTGCCAGCAGCAGCAGGGTTCGGGGGGCGAGGGTTCTTGGCTACACCTTC

clone_size: few
v_call: TRBV30
d_call: .
j_call: TRBJ2-1
cdr3_aa: CAWSALTNEQFF
cdr3_nt: TGTGCCTGGAGTGCCTTGACAAATGAGCAGTTCTTC

clone_size: few
v_call: TRBV7-3
d_call: TRBD1
j_call: TRBJ2-6
cdr3_aa: CASSHTQGLGANVLTF
cdr3_nt: TGTGCCAGCAGCCATACACAGGGGCTTGGGGCCAACGTCCTGACTTTC

clone_size: .
v_call: TRBV6-5
d_call: TRBD2
j_call: TRBJ2-7
cdr3_aa: CASSYGGTSGHYEQYF
cdr3_nt: TGTGCCAGCAGTTACGGCGGGACTAGCGGGCACTACGAGCAGTACTTC

clone_size: few
v_call: TRBV20-1
d_call: .
j_call: TRBJ1-2
cdr3_aa: CSARDGAGYTF
cdr3_nt: TGCAGTGCTAGAGACGGAGCTGGCTACACCTTC

clone_size: .
v_call: TRBV14
d_call: .
j_call: TRBJ1-2
cdr3_aa: CASSQERSYGYTF
cdr3_nt: TGTGCCAGCAGCCAAGAACGGTCCTATGGCTACACCTTC

clone_size: .
v_call: TRBV14
d_call: .
j_call: TRBJ2-7
cdr3_aa: CASSQDRGYEQYF
cdr3_nt: TGTGCCAGCAGCCAAGATCGGGGCTACGAGCAGTACTTC

clone_size: .
v_call: TRBV11-2
d_call: TRBD1
j_call: TRBJ1-2
cdr3_aa: CASTAEGTAPYGYTF
cdr3_nt: TGTGCCAGCACCGCCGAGGGGACAGCTCCCTATGGCTACACCTTC

clone_size: few
v_call: TRBV28
d_call: .
j_call: TRBJ1-5
cdr3_aa: CAIATGPSNQPQHF
cdr3_nt: TGTGCCATCGCGACAGGCCCTAGCAATCAGCCCCAGCATTTT

clone_size: .
v_call: TRBV3-1/TRBV3-2
d_call: TRBD1
j_call: TRBJ1-2
cdr3_aa: CASSNSKYRGTNYGYTF
cdr3_nt: TGTGCCAGCAGCAACAGCAAATACAGGGGCACTAACTATGGCTACACCTTC

clone_size: .
v_call: TRBV2
d_call: TRBD1
j_call: TRBJ2-5
cdr3_aa: CASRPQGARETQYF
cdr3_nt: TGTGCCAGCCGACCACAGGGGGCTCGGGAGACCCAGTACTTC

clone_size: .
v_call: TRBV2
d_call: .
j_call: TRBJ2-3
cdr3_aa: CASIPGLDTQYF
cdr3_nt: TGTGCCAGCATCCCTGGACTAGATACGCAGTATTTT

clone_size: .
v_call: TRBV7-9
d_call: .
j_call: TRBJ1-2
cdr3_aa: CASSQQGRNYGYTF
cdr3_nt: TGTGCCAGCAGCCAACAGGGACGAAACTATGGCTACACCTTC

clone_size: .
v_call: TRBV19
d_call: .
j_call: TRBJ2-2
cdr3_aa: CASSGLAPNTGELFF
cdr3_nt: TGTGCCAGTAGTGGATTAGCGCCGAACACCGGGGAGCTGTTTTTT

clone_size: .
v_call: TRBV10-3
d_call: .
j_call: TRBJ1-6
cdr3_aa: CAISPGFNSPLHF
cdr3_nt: TGTGCCATCAGTCCGGGATTCAATTCACCCCTCCACTTT

clone_size: .
v_call: TRBV9
d_call: .
j_call: TRBJ1-1
cdr3_aa: CASSVSGVSNTEAFF
cdr3_nt: TGTGCCAGCAGCGTATCCGGGGTTTCTAACACTGAAGCTTTCTTT

clone_size: few
v_call: TRBV6-5
d_call: .
j_call: TRBJ1-4
cdr3_aa: CASQPWSATNEKLFF
cdr3_nt: TGTGCCAGCCAACCATGGAGCGCAACTAATGAAAAACTGTTTTTT

clone_size: .
v_call: TRBV28
d_call: .
j_call: TRBJ1-5
cdr3_aa: CASSRGATYNQPQHF
cdr3_nt: TGTGCCAGCAGTCGTGGGGCCACCTACAATCAGCCCCAGCATTTT

clone_size: .
v_call: TRBV28
d_call: TRBD1
j_call: TRBJ1-4
cdr3_aa: CASSFRDRVNEKLFF
cdr3_nt: TGTGCCAGCAGTTTCCGGGACAGGGTTAATGAAAAACTGTTTTTT

clone_size: few
v_call: TRBV21-1
d_call: .
j_call: TRBJ1-1
cdr3_aa: CASSENAWDNSEAFF
cdr3_nt: TGTGCCAGCAGCGAAAATGCTTGGGACAACTCGGAAGCTTTCTTT

clone_size: .
v_call: TRBV18
d_call: .
j_call: TRBJ2-3
cdr3_aa: CASSPGEVTDTQYF
cdr3_nt: TGTGCCAGCTCACCAGGAGAGGTCACAGATACGCAGTATTTT

clone_size: .
v_call: TRBV3-1/TRBV3-2
d_call: .
j_call: TRBJ1-5
cdr3_aa: CASSSARDNQPQHF
cdr3_nt: TGTGCCAGCAGCTCCGCCAGGGACAATCAGCCCCAGCATTTT

clone_size: .
v_call: TRBV5-5
d_call: TRBD1
j_call: TRBJ1-2
cdr3_aa: CASSFMTGNDGYTF
cdr3_nt: TGTGCCAGCAGCTTCATGACAGGGAACGATGGCTACACCTTC

clone_size: once
v_call: TRBV2
d_call: TRBD1
j_call: TRBJ1-1
cdr3_aa: CASSGTGQGRTEAFF
cdr3_nt: TGTGCCAGCAGTGGGACTGGACAGGGTAGAACTGAAGCTTTCTTT

clone_size: .
v_call: TRBV5-4
d_call: .
j_call: TRBJ2-3
cdr3_aa: CASRPGRGSDTQYF
cdr3_nt: TGTGCCAGCAGGCCGGGACGGGGGAGCGATACGCAGTATTTT

clone_size: .
v_call: TRBV30
d_call: .
j_call: TRBJ1-2
cdr3_aa: CAWRGTINYGYTF
cdr3_nt: TGTGCCTGGAGAGGGACAATCAACTATGGCTACACCTTC

clone_size: .
v_call: TRBV29-1
d_call: .
j_call: TRBJ1-3
cdr3_aa: CSVITPDSRPGNTIYF
cdr3_nt: TGCAGCGTAATTACACCGGACAGCCGGCCTGGAAACACCATATATTTT

clone_size: once
v_call: TRBV19
d_call: .
j_call: TRBJ1-6
cdr3_aa: CASSSQGFGSPLHF
cdr3_nt: TGTGCCAGTAGTTCCCAGGGTTTCGGTTCACCCCTCCACTTT

clone_size: .
v_call: TRBV7-3
d_call: .
j_call: TRBJ2-5
cdr3_aa: CASSLRSGPQETQYF
cdr3_nt: TGTGCCAGCAGCTTAAGGTCAGGGCCCCAAGAGACCCAGTACTTC

clone_size: .
v_call: TRBV2
d_call: .
j_call: TRBJ2-5
cdr3_aa: CASSDPVRIQETQYF
cdr3_nt: TGTGCCAGCAGTGACCCGGTGAGGATACAAGAGACCCAGTACTTC

clone_size: .
v_call: TRBV5-1
d_call: TRBD1
j_call: TRBJ2-1
cdr3_aa: CASSVTGPTNEQFF
cdr3_nt: TGCGCCAGCAGCGTGACAGGGCCAACCAATGAGCAGTTCTTC

clone_size: .
v_call: TRBV30
d_call: .
j_call: TRBJ2-1
cdr3_aa: CAWTMGDTPYNEQFF
cdr3_nt: TGTGCCTGGACCATGGGGGACACACCCTACAATGAGCAGTTCTTC

clone_size: .
v_call: TRBV5-1
d_call: TRBD1
j_call: TRBJ1-1
cdr3_aa: CASSTGQGGYTEAFF
cdr3_nt: TGCGCCAGCAGCACAGGACAGGGGGGGTACACTGAAGCTTTCTTT

clone_size: few
v_call: TRBV4-1
d_call: .
j_call: TRBJ1-2
cdr3_aa: CASSLQVGNGYTF
cdr3_nt: TGCGCCAGCAGCCTCCAGGTAGGAAATGGCTACACCTTC

clone_size: .
v_call: TRBV6-6
d_call: .
j_call: TRBJ1-3
cdr3_aa: CASSRVPISGNTIYF
cdr3_nt: TGTGCCAGCAGCCGGGTTCCCATCTCTGGAAACACCATATATTTT

clone_size: .
v_call: TRBV29-1
d_call: .
j_call: TRBJ1-5
cdr3_aa: CSVLADSNQPQHF
cdr3_nt: TGCAGCGTTCTAGCGGACAGCAATCAGCCCCAGCATTTT

clone_size: .
v_call: TRBV7-3
d_call: TRBD1
j_call: TRBJ1-2
cdr3_aa: CASSLSGTGADYGYTF
cdr3_nt: TGTGCCAGCAGCTTATCCGGGACAGGGGCTGACTATGGCTACACCTTC

clone_size: .
v_call: TRBV12-3/TRBV12-4
d_call: .
j_call: TRBJ1-1
cdr3_aa: CASSFTLGVFF
cdr3_nt: TGTGCCAGCAGTTTTACCCTCGGTGTCTTCTTT

clone_size: .
v_call: TRBV2
d_call: .
j_call: TRBJ1-5
cdr3_aa: CASSELQANQPQHF
cdr3_nt: TGTGCCAGCAGTGAGCTACAGGCTAATCAGCCCCAGCATTTT

clone_size: .
v_call: TRBV7-9
d_call: .
j_call: TRBJ1-5
cdr3_aa: CASSKQRNQPQHF
cdr3_nt: TGTGCCAGCAGCAAGCAACGTAATCAGCCCCAGCATTTT

clone_size: .
v_call: TRBV5-1
d_call: .
j_call: TRBJ2-7
cdr3_aa: CASNRAGQTYEQYF
cdr3_nt: TGCGCCAGCAATCGAGCGGGCCAGACCTACGAGCAGTACTTC

clone_size: .
v_call: TRBV4-1
d_call: .
j_call: TRBJ2-3
cdr3_aa: CASSQAYSEDTQYF
cdr3_nt: TGCGCCAGCAGCCAGGCTTATTCCGAAGATACGCAGTATTTT

clone_size: .
v_call: TRBV19
d_call: .
j_call: TRBJ2-1
cdr3_aa: CASSTITTVDEQFF
cdr3_nt: TGTGCCAGTAGTACAATTACGACAGTCGATGAGCAGTTCTTC

clone_size: few
v_call: TRBV24-1
d_call: .
j_call: TRBJ1-3
cdr3_aa: CATSDPNRNTIYF
cdr3_nt: TGTGCCACCAGTGACCCTAACCGAAACACCATATATTTT

clone_size: .
v_call: TRBV6-5
d_call: .
j_call: TRBJ2-5
cdr3_aa: CASSRDPGDQETQYF
cdr3_nt: TGTGCCAGCAGTCGGGATCCGGGGGACCAAGAGACCCAGTACTTC